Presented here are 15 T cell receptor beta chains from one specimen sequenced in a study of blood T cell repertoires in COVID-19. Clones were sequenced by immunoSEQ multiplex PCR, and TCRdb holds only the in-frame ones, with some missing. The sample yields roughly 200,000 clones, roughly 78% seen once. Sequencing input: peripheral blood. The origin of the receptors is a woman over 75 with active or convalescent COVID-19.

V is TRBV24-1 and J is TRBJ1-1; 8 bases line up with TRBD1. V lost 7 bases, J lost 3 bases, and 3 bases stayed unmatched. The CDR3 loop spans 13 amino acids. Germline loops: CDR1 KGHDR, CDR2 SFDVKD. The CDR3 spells CATRAGGYTEAFF. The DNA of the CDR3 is TGTGCCACCAGGGCAGGGGGCTACACTGAAGCTTTCTTT.

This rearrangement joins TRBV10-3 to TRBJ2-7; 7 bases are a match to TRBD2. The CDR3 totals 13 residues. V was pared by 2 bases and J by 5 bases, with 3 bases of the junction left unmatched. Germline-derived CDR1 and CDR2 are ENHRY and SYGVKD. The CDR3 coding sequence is TGTGCCATCAGTGAGATGCGGGGGAACGAGCAGTACTTC. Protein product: CAISEMRGNEQYF.

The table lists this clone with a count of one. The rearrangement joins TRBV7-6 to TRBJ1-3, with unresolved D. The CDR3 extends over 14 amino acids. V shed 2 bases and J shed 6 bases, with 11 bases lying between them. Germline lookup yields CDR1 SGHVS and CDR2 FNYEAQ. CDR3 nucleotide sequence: TGTGCCAGCAGCTTAACCGCGCCACTAAACACCATATATTTT. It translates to CASSLTAPLNTIYF.

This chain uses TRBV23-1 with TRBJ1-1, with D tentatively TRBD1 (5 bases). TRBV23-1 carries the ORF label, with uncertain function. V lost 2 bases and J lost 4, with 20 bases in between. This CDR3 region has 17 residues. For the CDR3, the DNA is TGCGCCAGCAGTCAAGTTAGCCAGGGTAAAGGTGGCACTGAAGCTTTCTTT. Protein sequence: CASSQVSQGKGGTEAFF.

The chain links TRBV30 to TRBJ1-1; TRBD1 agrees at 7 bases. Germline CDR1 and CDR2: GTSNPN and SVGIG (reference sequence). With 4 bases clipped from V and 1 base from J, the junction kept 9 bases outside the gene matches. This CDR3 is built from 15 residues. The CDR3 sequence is CAWINRGRPNTEAFF. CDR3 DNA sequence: TGTGCCTGGATTAACAGGGGTCGGCCGAACACTGAAGCTTTCTTT.

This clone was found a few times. In DNA, the CDR3 is TGTGCCTGGAGCCGAGGGACAGATACGCAGTATTTT. Translation: CAWSRGTDTQYF. V is TRBV30 and J is TRBJ2-3, with TRBD2 as a possible D gene (5 bases). Germline values: CDR1 GTSNPN, CDR2 SVGIG (reference sequence). V was shortened by 3 bases and J by 3 bases, with 7 bases between the two germline ends. The CDR3 length is 12 residues.

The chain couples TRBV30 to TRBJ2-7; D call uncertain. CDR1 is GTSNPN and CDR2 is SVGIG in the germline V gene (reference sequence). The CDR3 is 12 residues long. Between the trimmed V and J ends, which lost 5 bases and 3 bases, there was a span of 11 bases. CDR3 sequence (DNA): TGTGCCTGGGGCGGCGACTTCTACGAGCAGTACTTC. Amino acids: CAWGGDFYEQYF.

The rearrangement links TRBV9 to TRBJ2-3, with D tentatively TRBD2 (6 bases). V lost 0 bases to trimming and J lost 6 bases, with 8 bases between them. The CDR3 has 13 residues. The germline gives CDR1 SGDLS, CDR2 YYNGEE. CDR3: CASSVDGGDTQYF. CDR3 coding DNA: TGTGCCAGCAGCGTAGATGGGGGGGATACGCAGTATTTT.

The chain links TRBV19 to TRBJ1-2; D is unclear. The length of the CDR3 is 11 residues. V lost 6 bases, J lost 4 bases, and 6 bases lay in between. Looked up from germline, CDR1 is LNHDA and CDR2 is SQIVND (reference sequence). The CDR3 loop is CASRGSYGYTF. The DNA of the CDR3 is TGTGCCAGTAGGGGCAGCTATGGCTACACCTTC.

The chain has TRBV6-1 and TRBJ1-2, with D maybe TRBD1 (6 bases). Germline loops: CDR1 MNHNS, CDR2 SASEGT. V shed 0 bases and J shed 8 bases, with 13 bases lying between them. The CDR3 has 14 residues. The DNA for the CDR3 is TGTGCCAGCAGTGAAGCATCCAGGGGAGGGGGCTACACCTTC. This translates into CASSEASRGGGYTF.

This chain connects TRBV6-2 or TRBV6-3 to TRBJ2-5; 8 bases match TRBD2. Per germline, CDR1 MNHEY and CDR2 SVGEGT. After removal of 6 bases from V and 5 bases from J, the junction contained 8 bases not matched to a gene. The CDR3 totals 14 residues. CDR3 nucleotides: TGTGCCAGCAGCCAGACTAGCGTGGGGGAGACCCAGTACTTC. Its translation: CASSQTSVGETQYF.

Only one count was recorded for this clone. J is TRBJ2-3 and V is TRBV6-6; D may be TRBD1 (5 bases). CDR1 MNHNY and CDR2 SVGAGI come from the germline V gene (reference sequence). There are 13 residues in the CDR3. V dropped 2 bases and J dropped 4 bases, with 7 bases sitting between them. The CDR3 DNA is TGTGCCAGCAGTTACCAGGGTTCAGATACGCAGTATTTT. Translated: CASSYQGSDTQYF.

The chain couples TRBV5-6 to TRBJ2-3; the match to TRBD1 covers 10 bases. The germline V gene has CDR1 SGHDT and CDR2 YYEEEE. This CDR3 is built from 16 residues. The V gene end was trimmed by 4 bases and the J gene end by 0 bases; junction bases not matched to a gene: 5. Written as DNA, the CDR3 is TGTGCCAGCAGCCTAATGGGACAGGGGAGCACAGATACGCAGTATTTT. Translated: CASSLMGQGSTDTQYF. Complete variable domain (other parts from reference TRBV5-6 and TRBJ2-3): DAGVTQSPTHLIKTRGQQVTLRCSPKSGHDTVSWYQQALGQGPQFIFQYYEEEERQRGNFPDRFSGHQFPNYSSELNVNALLLGDSALYLCASSLMGQGSTDTQYFGPGTRLTVL.

The CDR3 DNA reads TGTGCCAGCAGTTCCCAGACAGGAGGCTATGGCTACACCTTC. This translates into CASSSQTGGYGYTF. The chain carries TRBV6-2 or TRBV6-3 and TRBJ1-2, with D perhaps matching TRBD1 (6 bases). The CDR3 extends over 14 amino acids. Germline V gives CDR1 MNHEY, CDR2 SVGEGT. V lost 4 bases and J 4 bases, leaving 13 bases between the germline ends.

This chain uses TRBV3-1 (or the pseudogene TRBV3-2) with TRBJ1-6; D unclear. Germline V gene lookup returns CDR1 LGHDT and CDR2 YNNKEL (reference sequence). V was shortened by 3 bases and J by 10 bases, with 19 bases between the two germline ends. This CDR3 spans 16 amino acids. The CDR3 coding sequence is TGTGCCAGCAGCCAGGGTATCGGGAGTAATTGGTCACCCCTCCACTTT. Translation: CASSQGIGSNWSPLHF.